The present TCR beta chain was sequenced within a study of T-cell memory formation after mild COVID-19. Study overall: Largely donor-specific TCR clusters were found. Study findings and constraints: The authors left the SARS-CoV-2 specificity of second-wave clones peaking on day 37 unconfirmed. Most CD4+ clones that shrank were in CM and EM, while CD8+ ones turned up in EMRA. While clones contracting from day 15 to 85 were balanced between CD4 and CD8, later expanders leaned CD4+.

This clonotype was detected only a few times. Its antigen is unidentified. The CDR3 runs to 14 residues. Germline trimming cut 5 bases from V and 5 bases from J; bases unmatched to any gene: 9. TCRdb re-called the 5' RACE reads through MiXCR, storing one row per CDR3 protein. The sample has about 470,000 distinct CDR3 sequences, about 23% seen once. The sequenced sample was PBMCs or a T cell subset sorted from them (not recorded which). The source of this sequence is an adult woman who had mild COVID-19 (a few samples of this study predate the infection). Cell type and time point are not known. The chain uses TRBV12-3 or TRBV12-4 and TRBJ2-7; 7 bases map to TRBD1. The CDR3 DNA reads TGTGCCAGCAGTCAACCGGACAGGCCCAACGAGCAGTACTTC. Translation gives CASSQPDRPNEQYF.